One and the same sample provided the 12 T cell receptor beta chains below, sequenced in a study of T cell responses to AZD1222 COVID-19 vaccine. Assay: immunoSEQ multiplex PCR; the TCRdb copy retains only in-frame clones and omits some. This sample's table has about 140,000 clones. Material: peripheral blood. These receptors all stem from an adult in good health.

The gene calls are TRBV2 and TRBJ2-3, with D perhaps matching TRBD2 (7 bases). Germline CDR1 SNHLY, CDR2 FYNNEI. Trimming took off 7 bases at V and 3 bases at J, with 20 bases between the two ends. The CDR3 is 16 amino acids. The CDR3 loop is CASNRGGGASTDTQYF. DNA for the CDR3: TGTGCCAGCAACCGAGGAGGGGGGGCTTCGACAGATACGCAGTATTTT.

V usage is TRBV6-2 or TRBV6-3 and J usage is TRBJ2-1; D not resolved. The CDR3 spans 18 residues. In germline, CDR1 is MNHEY, CDR2 SVGEGT. Trimming pared 5 bases from V and 0 bases from J, leaving 20 bases between. CDR3 sequence reads: CASSPLDSFQSSYNEQFF. The CDR3 DNA reads TGTGCCAGCAGTCCGCTAGACTCTTTTCAAAGCTCCTACAATGAGCAGTTCTTC.

The chain couples TRBV10-3 to TRBJ1-1; 7 bases map to TRBD1. The CDR3 runs 16 residues. V was clipped by 5 bases and J by 5 bases; unmatched bases: 14. Germline CDR1 and CDR2: ENHRY and SYGVKD. The CDR3, as DNA: TGTGCCATCAGTCCTGCGGGAAACAGGGGTGATACTGAAGCTTTCTTT. This encodes CAISPAGNRGDTEAFF.

This sequence joins TRBV19 and TRBJ1-5; D gene unclear. The CDR3 totals 14 residues. CDR1 LNHDA and CDR2 SQIVND come from the germline V gene (reference sequence). The V gene lost 7 bases and the J gene lost 0 bases, with 10 bases spanning the gap. For the CDR3, the DNA is TGTGCCAGTACTGTGGTAGATAGCAATCAGCCCCAGCATTTT. Amino acid sequence: CASTVVDSNQPQHF.

The chain recombines TRBV29-1 with TRBJ2-5; possible D gene TRBD2, 7 bases. Germline CDR1 and CDR2: SQVTM and ANQGSEA. This CDR3 has 14 amino acids. V was shortened by 5 bases and J by 4 bases, with 17 bases between the two germline ends. The CDR3 DNA reads as TGCAGCGTTACTTACCCCGGGGGGCGAGAGACCCAGTACTTC. Translating gives CSVTYPGGRETQYF.

Here the CDR3 reads CASSADGRSYNSPLHF. CDR3 in DNA: TGTGCCAGTAGTGCGGACGGTCGCTCCTATAATTCACCCCTCCACTTT. The V call is TRBV19, the J call TRBJ1-6; D unresolved. This CDR3 is built from 16 residues. Per the germline V gene, CDR1 is LNHDA and CDR2 is SQIVND (reference sequence). V lost 5 bases and J 0 bases, leaving 11 bases between the germline ends.

The chain has TRBV27 and TRBJ2-6; D call uncertain. Trimming cost V 8 bases and J 0 bases, with 5 bases left between them. The CDR3 is made up of 13 amino acids. CDR1 is MNHEY, CDR2 SMNVEV, per germline (reference sequence). This CDR3 reads CASRLSGANVLTF. In DNA form, the CDR3 reads TGTGCCAGCCGTCTCTCTGGGGCCAACGTCCTGACTTTC.

The chain recombines TRBV4-1 with TRBJ1-2, with TRBD1 matching over 7 bases. Germline CDR1 is MGHRA and CDR2 is YSYEKL. This CDR3 contains 15 residues. V lost 4 bases, J lost 4 bases, and 9 bases stayed unmatched. This chain's CDR3 is CASSPAPGTVYGYTF. The CDR3 DNA follows: TGCGCCAGCAGCCCCGCCCCCGGGACAGTCTATGGCTACACCTTC.

The chain combines TRBV12-3 or TRBV12-4 with TRBJ1-2; D not resolved. V lost 5 bases and J 1 base, leaving 8 bases between the germline ends. The CDR3 spans 13 residues. CDR3 sequence reads: CASSQTINYGYTF. Written as DNA, the CDR3 is TGTGCCAGCAGTCAAACAATTAACTATGGCTACACCTTC.

This chain joins TRBV30 and TRBJ1-4, with D unresolved. V was pared by 2 bases and J by 7 bases, with 17 bases between. In germline, CDR1 is GTSNPN, CDR2 SVGIG (reference sequence). This CDR3 is built from 15 residues. This CDR3 is CAWSSVGGRGEKLFF. CDR3 bases: TGTGCCTGGAGTTCGGTGGGAGGACGCGGTGAAAAACTGTTTTTT. Looking up the rest from reference TRBV30 and TRBJ1-4 gives the full variable domain: SQTIHQWPATLVQPVGSPLSLECTVEGTSNPNLYWYRQAAGRGLQLLFYSVGIGQISSEVPQNLSASRPQDRQFILSSKKLLLSDSGFYLCAWSSVGGRGEKLFFGSGTQLSVL.

CDR3 in amino acids: CASLGQGYSPLHF. For the CDR3, the DNA is TGTGCCAGCCTTGGACAGGGGTATTCACCCCTCCACTTT. The V call is TRBV7-9, the J call TRBJ1-6; 9 bases are shared with TRBD1. Germline V gene lookup returns CDR1 SEHNR and CDR2 FQNEAQ (reference sequence). Trimming took 8 bases from V and 8 from J; bases not matched to a gene: 4. The CDR3 length is 13 residues.

The chain couples TRBV9 to TRBJ2-2; weak D call: TRBD1 (6 bases). V dropped 4 bases and J dropped 3 bases, with 13 bases sitting between them. The germline V gene has CDR1 SGDLS and CDR2 YYNGEE. The length of the CDR3 is 15 residues. CDR3 in amino acids: CASSIRQEDTGELFF. The CDR3 bases are TGTGCCAGCAGCATCCGACAGGAGGACACCGGGGAGCTGTTTTTT.